This is a list of T cell receptor beta chains from one sample in a study of blood T cell repertoires in COVID-19. Sequencing used immunoSEQ multiplex PCR; TCRdb keeps in-frame clones, though not all of them. The sample comprises 90,000 to 130,000 clones, 70% to 90% of which are singletons, and more than 4.5% rests with the top ten. Sequenced input: peripheral blood. The receptors originated from a human donor in a cohort sampled during active COVID-19. CDR3s include the opening cysteine and the closing phenylalanine or tryptophan. Each record gives: CDR3 protein, CDR3 DNA, V gene, D gene, clone size, J gene. A D gene is named only where the DNA matches it firmly. Expanded clones are given a class, and other clones once, few, many or no size at all.

CDR3: CASSQHRGDNEQFF; DNA: TGTGCCAGCAGCCAACACAGGGGGGACAATGAGCAGTTCTTC; V: TRBV7-8; D: TRBD1; size: NA; J: TRBJ2-1
CDR3: CSGTGGYVNTEAFF; DNA: TGCAGCGGTACAGGGGGCTATGTGAACACTGAAGCTTTCTTT; V: TRBV29-1; D: TRBD1; size: NA; J: TRBJ1-1
CDR3: CASSWIPGEAFF; DNA: TGTGCCAGCAGTTGGATCCCCGGGGAAGCTTTCTTT; V: TRBV12-3/TRBV12-4; D: NA; size: NA; J: TRBJ1-1
CDR3: CASSISGRLNEQFF; DNA: TGCGCCAGCAGTATAAGCGGGAGGCTCAATGAGCAGTTCTTC; V: TRBV5-1; D: TRBD2; size: NA; J: TRBJ2-1
CDR3: CASSSGSGLDTQYF; DNA: TGTGCCAGCAGTTCGGGTTCTGGTTTGGATACGCAGTATTTT; V: TRBV28; D: NA; size: NA; J: TRBJ2-3
CDR3: CASSVEGVNTEAFF; DNA: TGTGCCAGCAGCGTAGAAGGGGTGAACACTGAAGCTTTCTTT; V: TRBV9; D: NA; size: once; J: TRBJ1-1
CDR3: CASRPFGTSGGEQYF; DNA: TGTGCCAGCAGACCATTCGGGACTAGCGGGGGAGAGCAGTACTTC; V: TRBV7-2; D: TRBD2; size: NA; J: TRBJ2-7
CDR3: CASSEGGVWDEQYF; DNA: TGTGCCAGCAGTGAAGGGGGCGTTTGGGACGAGCAGTACTTC; V: TRBV25-1; D: NA; size: NA; J: TRBJ2-7
CDR3: CASSKGSYKSSYNSPLHF; DNA: TGTGCCAGCAGCAAAGGATCCTATAAGAGCTCCTATAATTCACCCCTCCACTTT; V: TRBV21-1; D: NA; size: NA; J: TRBJ1-6
CDR3: CASSTGTGESYGYTF; DNA: TGTGCCAGCAGCACCGGGACAGGGGAATCCTATGGCTACACCTTC; V: TRBV9; D: TRBD1; size: NA; J: TRBJ1-2
CDR3: CASRLAGGGGNTGELFF; DNA: TGTGCCAGCCGACTAGCGGGAGGGGGGGGGAACACCGGGGAGCTGTTTTTT; V: TRBV19; D: TRBD2; size: NA; J: TRBJ2-2
CDR3: CASSGGAYEQYF; DNA: TGTGCCAGCTCGGGAGGGGCCTACGAGCAGTACTTC; V: TRBV12-3/TRBV12-4; D: TRBD2; size: NA; J: TRBJ2-7
CDR3: CASSVDGLAGVDEQFF; DNA: TGTGCCAGCAGCGTAGATGGACTAGCGGGAGTGGATGAGCAGTTCTTC; V: TRBV9; D: TRBD2; size: NA; J: TRBJ2-1
CDR3: CASSVGQELFSGANVLTF; DNA: TGTGCCAGCAGCGTGGGACAGGAGCTTTTCTCTGGGGCCAACGTCCTGACTTTC; V: TRBV9; D: TRBD1; size: NA; J: TRBJ2-6
CDR3: CATPDRDGDTIYF; DNA: TGTGCCACCCCGGACAGGGATGGGGACACCATATATTTT; V: TRBV2; D: TRBD1; size: NA; J: TRBJ1-3
CDR3: CAWGTGSGNTIYF; DNA: TGTGCCTGGGGCACAGGGTCTGGAAACACCATATATTTT; V: TRBV30; D: NA; size: NA; J: TRBJ1-3
CDR3: CASSQAGGQVYNEQFF; DNA: TGTGCCAGCAGCCAAGCGGGGGGGCAGGTCTACAATGAGCAGTTCTTC; V: TRBV3-1/TRBV3-2; D: TRBD2; size: NA; J: TRBJ2-1
CDR3: CARSGLDRVERNTEAFF; DNA: TGTGCCAGAAGCGGACTTGACAGGGTAGAAAGGAACACTGAAGCTTTCTTT; V: TRBV5-3; D: TRBD1; size: NA; J: TRBJ1-1
CDR3: CASSSSEVFSRYEQYF; DNA: TGTGCCAGCTCAAGTTCAGAGGTTTTTTCTCGATACGAGCAGTACTTC; V: TRBV18; D: NA; size: NA; J: TRBJ2-7
CDR3: CASSLQAAGQETQYF; DNA: TGTGCCAGCAGCTTACAGGCCGCAGGGCAGGAGACCCAGTACTTC; V: TRBV7-2; D: NA; size: once; J: TRBJ2-5
CDR3: CASSYSTSGVYEQYF; DNA: TGTGCCAGCAGTTACTCGACTAGCGGGGTCTACGAGCAGTACTTC; V: TRBV6-5; D: TRBD2; size: NA; J: TRBJ2-7
CDR3: CASRVQGTGELFF; DNA: TGTGCCAGCAGGGTACAGGGAACCGGGGAGCTGTTTTTT; V: TRBV2; D: NA; size: NA; J: TRBJ2-2
CDR3: CASSLDSNSGNTIYF; DNA: TGTGCCAGCAGCTTGGACAGCAACTCTGGAAACACCATATATTTT; V: TRBV7-3; D: NA; size: NA; J: TRBJ1-3
CDR3: CASEATEVYEQYF; DNA: TGTGCCAGCGAGGCGACTGAGGTCTACGAGCAGTACTTC; V: TRBV6-5; D: NA; size: many; J: TRBJ2-7
CDR3: CASSALSGGLNTGELFF; DNA: TGTGCCAGCAGCGCTCTCTCAGGAGGCCTGAACACCGGGGAGCTGTTTTTT; V: TRBV9; D: NA; size: few; J: TRBJ2-2
CDR3: CASSYAADYGYTF; DNA: TGTGCCAGCAGTTATGCGGCAGACTATGGCTACACCTTC; V: TRBV6-5; D: NA; size: few; J: TRBJ1-2
CDR3: CASSLGGRNTIYF; DNA: TGTGCCAGCAGCTTGGGAGGAAGAAACACCATATATTTT; V: TRBV7-8; D: NA; size: NA; J: TRBJ1-3
CDR3: CASSRGIAGLNEQFF; DNA: TGTGCCAGCAGCCGTGGAATAGCGGGATTGAATGAGCAGTTCTTC; V: TRBV5-4; D: TRBD2; size: NA; J: TRBJ2-1
CDR3: CAISGGGAGEQYF; DNA: TGTGCCATCTCCGGCGGCGGGGCGGGGGAGCAGTACTTC; V: TRBV10-3; D: NA; size: NA; J: TRBJ2-7
CDR3: CASRPTQGTFTEAFF; DNA: TGTGCCAGCAGGCCAACACAGGGGACGTTCACTGAAGCTTTCTTT; V: TRBV2; D: TRBD1; size: NA; J: TRBJ1-1
CDR3: CASSSGQTNTGELFF; DNA: TGTGCCAGCAGTTCCGGACAGACGAACACCGGGGAGCTGTTTTTT; V: TRBV7-9; D: NA; size: NA; J: TRBJ2-2
CDR3: CATLSGETSTDTQYF; DNA: TGTGCCACCTTATCGGGGGAAACTAGCACAGATACGCAGTATTTT; V: TRBV10-3; D: NA; size: NA; J: TRBJ2-3
CDR3: CASRGLGLNEQFF; DNA: TGTGCCAGCAGGGGACTAGGATTAAATGAGCAGTTCTTC; V: TRBV12-3/TRBV12-4; D: TRBD2; size: NA; J: TRBJ2-1
CDR3: CATKTTGGAKTEAFF; DNA: TGTGCCACGAAGACGACAGGGGGCGCAAAAACTGAAGCTTTCTTT; V: TRBV19; D: TRBD1; size: NA; J: TRBJ1-1
CDR3: CASSLTLSPPSYNEQFF; DNA: TGTGCCAGCTCACTAACTCTCTCCCCTCCCTCTTACAATGAGCAGTTCTTC; V: TRBV18; D: NA; size: NA; J: TRBJ2-1
CDR3: CAWQPAQYYGYTF; DNA: TGTGCCTGGCAACCCGCACAGTACTATGGCTACACCTTC; V: TRBV30; D: NA; size: NA; J: TRBJ1-2
CDR3: CASSDLTYEQYF; DNA: TGTGCCAGCAGTGACTTAACCTACGAGCAGTACTTC; V: TRBV25-1; D: NA; size: NA; J: TRBJ2-7
CDR3: CSVFRDRGFTGELFF; DNA: TGCAGCGTCTTCCGGGACAGGGGGTTTACCGGGGAGCTGTTTTTT; V: TRBV29-1; D: TRBD1; size: NA; J: TRBJ2-2
CDR3: CSVGNRGNTEAFF; DNA: TGCAGCGTTGGTAACAGGGGGAACACTGAAGCTTTCTTT; V: TRBV29-1; D: TRBD1; size: NA; J: TRBJ1-1
CDR3: CASSPWAGGGSTDTQYF; DNA: TGTGCCAGCAGCCCCTGGGCGGGTGGGGGCAGCACAGATACGCAGTATTTT; V: TRBV14; D: NA; size: NA; J: TRBJ2-3
CDR3: CSASTGGNTIYF; DNA: TGCAGTGCTAGTACAGGTGGAAACACCATATATTTT; V: TRBV20-1; D: NA; size: NA; J: TRBJ1-3
CDR3: CAWSGLPQGARETQYF; DNA: TGTGCCTGGAGCGGGCTCCCACAGGGGGCCAGGGAGACCCAGTACTTC; V: TRBV30; D: TRBD1; size: NA; J: TRBJ2-5
CDR3: CASSPFRDRGLGLAGNNEQFF; DNA: TGTGCCAGCAGCCCATTCCGGGACAGGGGGCTGGGACTAGCGGGTAACAATGAGCAGTTCTTC; V: TRBV7-3; D: NA; size: NA; J: TRBJ2-1
CDR3: CASRKTLSGYNEQFF; DNA: TGTGCCAGCAGAAAAACGCTTAGCGGTTACAATGAGCAGTTCTTC; V: TRBV6-5; D: NA; size: few; J: TRBJ2-1
CDR3: CVTSATDSLAYKSNEQFF; DNA: TGTGTCACCAGTGCTACCGACTCACTAGCTTACAAGTCCAATGAGCAGTTCTTC; V: TRBV15; D: NA; size: NA; J: TRBJ2-1
CDR3: CASSIGWGGAYNEQFF; DNA: TGTGCCAGTAGTATAGGTTGGGGGGGCGCCTACAATGAGCAGTTCTTC; V: TRBV19; D: NA; size: NA; J: TRBJ2-1
CDR3: CASSLWDRGLANEKLFF; DNA: TGTGCCAGCAGTTTATGGGACAGGGGTTTAGCTAATGAAAAACTGTTTTTT; V: TRBV28; D: TRBD1; size: NA; J: TRBJ1-4
CDR3: CASLAGANTGELFF; DNA: TGTGCCTCACTAGCGGGAGCGAACACCGGGGAGCTGTTTTTT; V: TRBV5-6; D: TRBD2; size: NA; J: TRBJ2-2
CDR3: CASSPRESGLNTEAFF; DNA: TGCGCCAGCAGCCCGAGGGAATCGGGGTTGAACACTGAAGCTTTCTTT; V: TRBV23-1; D: NA; size: NA; J: TRBJ1-1
CDR3: CAWSVQGGTLHEQYF; DNA: TGTGCCTGGAGTGTACAGGGGGGGACTCTTCACGAGCAGTACTTC; V: TRBV30; D: NA; size: NA; J: TRBJ2-7
CDR3: CASKGTGVNEKLFF; DNA: TGTGCCAGTAAAGGGACAGGGGTTAATGAAAAACTGTTTTTT; V: TRBV19; D: TRBD1; size: NA; J: TRBJ1-4
CDR3: CASSQVTGRGSGNTIYF; DNA: TGCGCCAGCAGCCAAGTTACCGGGAGGGGTTCTGGAAACACCATATATTTT; V: TRBV4-3; D: NA; size: NA; J: TRBJ1-3
CDR3: CASSVPGTDAYEQYF; DNA: TGTGCCAGCAGCGTCCCCGGGACAGATGCCTACGAGCAGTACTTC; V: TRBV11-2; D: TRBD1; size: NA; J: TRBJ2-7
CDR3: CASIPGGTTNSPLHF; DNA: TGTGCCAGCATCCCGGGGGGGACCACTAATTCACCCCTCCACTTT; V: TRBV7-8; D: NA; size: NA; J: TRBJ1-6
CDR3: CASSRGSVANSNQPQHF; DNA: TGTGCCAGTAGTAGGGGCAGCGTTGCCAATAGCAATCAGCCCCAGCATTTT; V: TRBV19; D: NA; size: once; J: TRBJ1-5
CDR3: CASSQQGGDQPQHF; DNA: TGCGCCAGCAGCCAGCAGGGCGGGGATCAGCCCCAGCATTTT; V: TRBV4-1; D: NA; size: NA; J: TRBJ1-5
CDR3: CASSQDGTGGNTIYF; DNA: TGTGCCAGCAGCCAAGATGGGACAGGGGGAAACACCATATATTTT; V: TRBV4-2; D: TRBD1; size: NA; J: TRBJ1-3
CDR3: CASSVISGGAAEQFF; DNA: TGTGCCAGCAGCGTAATTAGCGGGGGGGCCGCTGAGCAGTTCTTC; V: TRBV9; D: TRBD2; size: NA; J: TRBJ2-1
CDR3: CASSPPAVYEQYF; DNA: TGTGCCAGCAGCCCCCCGGCGGTCTACGAGCAGTACTTC; V: TRBV7-2; D: NA; size: NA; J: TRBJ2-7